The T cell receptor (beta chain) described here comes from a study of early T cells in non-severe SARS-CoV-2 infection (dated by TCRdb to about 2021). About the full investigation: Because TCR sequencing relied on bulk RNA taken from unsorted whole blood, pairing of alpha and beta chains was not possible.

Library generation was performed with 5' RACE. For sequencing, a NextSeq 500 was employed. The TCR library protocol attached unique molecular identifiers to individual cDNA molecules to correct for sequencing error and PCR bias. Both TCR alpha and beta chains were sequenced, and tight co-correlation was observed between alpha and beta sequence abundances in each sample. In the paper's pipeline: Decombinator V4 was used to annotate the V gene, J gene and CDR3 of the TCR sequences. TCRs were defined as expanded if a significant change between any two time points was detected under a Poisson model with p below 0.0001. TCR abundances were normalised to the total number of TCRs sequenced in each sample and reported as counts per million. TRAV1-2 paired with TRAJ12, TRAJ20 or TRAJ33 defined MAIT TCRs, while TRAV10 paired with TRAJ18 defined iNKT TCRs. A search of VDJdb, accessed on 1 November 2021, was run for TCRs annotated to CMV, EBV and SARS-CoV-2, with TCRs annotated for multiple antigens excluded. In-frame beta chains were kept once TCRdb had trimmed the public reads at Q25 with fastp and called clones with MiXCR. Identical CDR3 protein sequences are pooled into one entry, listed with their most common genes and DNA. The V and J calls reflect TCRdb's pipeline rather than the authors' work. For this sample there are 48,000 or so distinct CDR3 sequences; over 5% appear just once. The ten largest clones represent around 7% of the sample.

A remark on this clonotype: The clone's antigen remains unknown. Base qualities are not provided; no much larger clone lies one nucleotide away.

A case-control design nested within a healthcare worker cohort in London, UK, was used, with weekly nasopharyngeal swab PCR tests and blood sampling performed. Healthcare workers were enrolled in the week of the UK lockdown, from 23 to 31 March 2020, and were followed every week for up to roughly 15 weeks. The investigation overall reported the following: VDJdb matching was skewed toward anti-spike CD8 responses and likely underestimated virus-specific expansions, missing private and CD4 specificities.

The germline V gene (reference sequence) sets CDR1 to LNHNV and CDR2 to YYDKDF. The CDR3 contains 15 residues, cysteine and phenylalanine counted. Only the CDR3 DNA stays, 45 bases, in frame from base 1. V is reduced by 5 bases and J by 1 base, leaving a spacing of 12 bases between them. The sample consisted of whole blood, taken at baseline. Recombination joined TRBV15 with TRBJ2-1; the D gene is perhaps TRBD2, on 6 matching bases. This clonotype was sampled from an adult who was a healthcare worker with PCR-confirmed SARS-CoV-2 infection or an uninfected control (not recorded which). The sequence in DNA is TGTGCCACCAGCCATGGTGGGACTTCCTACAATGAGCAGTTCTTC. This yields the protein CATSHGGTSYNEQFF.